This is a list of T cell receptor beta chains from one sample in a study of CD8 T cells in ankylosing spondylitis. TCRdb used MiXCR to reprocess the 5' RACE reads, holding one entry per CDR3 protein. The sample includes approximately 180,000 distinct CDR3 sequences, over 15% of them seen just once. The sample comprised blood, either unsorted or a sorted T cell fraction (not recorded which). The origin of the receptors is a male donor aged 10 to 30 with ankylosing spondylitis or in good health (not recorded which). Both conserved end residues are part of each CDR3. D genes are given only for firm matches. The listing skips clone size in some rows; elsewhere it reads once, few, many or a size class.

>many|TRBJ1-3|TRBV2|-
CASSGGTGRVSGNTIYF
TGTGCCAGCAGTGGGGGAACTGGTCGGGTCTCTGGAAACACCATATATTTT
>-|TRBJ2-3|TRBV15|-
CATSRISTSTDTQYF
TGTGCCACCAGCAGGATATCGACTAGCACAGATACGCAGTATTTT
>many|TRBJ2-1|TRBV6-5|-
CASSSEYRYAYNEQFF
TGTGCCAGCAGTTCAGAATACCGGTACGCCTACAATGAGCAGTTCTTC
>many|TRBJ2-1|TRBV4-1|-
CASSPGESRDEQFF
TGCGCCAGCAGCCCCGGGGAGTCGAGAGATGAGCAGTTCTTC
>many|TRBJ2-7|TRBV20-1|TRBD2
CSALKSGTSYEQYF
TGCAGTGCTCTCAAAAGCGGGACCTCCTACGAGCAGTACTTC
>many|TRBJ2-7|TRBV18|-
CASSRDGTYEQYF
TGTGCCAGCTCACGCGACGGGACCTACGAGCAGTACTTC
>-|TRBJ2-1|TRBV7-8|-
CASSFDRIYNEQFF
TGTGCCAGCAGCTTCGACAGGATATACAATGAGCAGTTCTTC
>many|TRBJ2-1|TRBV11-2|TRBD2
CASSSKASGSTEQFF
TGTGCCAGCAGCTCAAAAGCTAGCGGGAGCACCGAGCAGTTCTTC
>-|TRBJ2-7|TRBV7-8|-
CASSLKRAGTHEQYF
TGTGCCAGCAGCTTAAAACGGGCCGGGACCCACGAGCAGTACTTC
>many|TRBJ2-5|TRBV6-5|-
CASSERLVRGETQYF
TGTGCCAGCAGTGAGCGACTAGTGAGGGGGGAGACCCAGTACTTC
>many|TRBJ2-1|TRBV27|-
CASSKTSYNEQFF
TGTGCCAGCAGTAAGACCTCCTACAATGAGCAGTTCTTC
>many|TRBJ2-1|TRBV20-1|TRBD2
CSARGLAEYNEQFF
TGCAGTGCTAGAGGACTAGCGGAATACAATGAGCAGTTCTTC
>few|TRBJ2-3|TRBV10-1|-
CATAHPGPSTDTQYF
TGCGCCACCGCCCATCCGGGACCGAGCACAGATACGCAGTATTTT
>many|TRBJ2-5|TRBV5-1|-
CASSFRGENQETQYF
TGCGCCAGCAGCTTCCGGGGCGAGAACCAAGAGACCCAGTACTTC
>many|TRBJ2-1|TRBV11-2|-
CASSLVMGSYNEQFF
TGTGCCAGCAGCTTGGTGATGGGGAGCTACAATGAGCAGTTCTTC
>many|TRBJ2-3|TRBV12-3/TRBV12-4|-
CASSLTGLTDTQYF
TGTGCCAGCAGTTTAACGGGACTCACAGATACGCAGTATTTT
>once|TRBJ2-7|TRBV28|-
CASSKTKGWGDSYEQYF
TGTGCCAGCAGTAAGACTAAGGGTTGGGGCGACTCCTACGAGCAGTACTTC
>-|TRBJ2-7|TRBV29-1|-
CSVVPPYEQYF
TGCAGCGTGGTACCCCCCTACGAGCAGTACTTC
>many|TRBJ2-1|TRBV6-2/TRBV6-3|TRBD2
CASSPGLASRGYNEQFF
TGTGCCAGCAGTCCGGGACTAGCATCAAGAGGATACAATGAGCAGTTCTTC
>many|TRBJ2-3|TRBV29-1|TRBD2
CSVRPTGLAGTDTQYF
TGCAGCGTCCGGCCTACGGGGCTAGCGGGCACAGATACGCAGTATTTT
>-|TRBJ2-7|TRBV12-3/TRBV12-4|TRBD2
CASRQGREAAYEQYF
TGTGCCAGCAGGCAAGGGAGGGAGGCCGCCTACGAGCAGTACTTC
>many|TRBJ2-7|TRBV9|TRBD1
CASSVGQAGYEQYF
TGTGCCAGCAGCGTTGGACAGGCGGGCTACGAGCAGTACTTC
>few|TRBJ2-4|TRBV24-1|-
CATSDLPDSARYF
TGTGCCACCAGTGATTTGCCGGACAGTGCTCGTTACTTC
>-|TRBJ2-7|TRBV6-5|-
CASSYSTDKTYEQYF
TGTGCCAGCAGTTACTCTACGGACAAGACCTACGAGCAGTACTTC
>many|TRBJ1-3|TRBV6-5|-
CASSNHPTGSGNTIYF
TGTGCCAGCAGTAACCATCCGACAGGCTCTGGAAACACCATATATTTT
>few|TRBJ2-2|TRBV14|-
CASSQGWVAVHTGELFF
TGTGCCAGCAGCCAAGGATGGGTAGCGGTCCACACCGGGGAGCTGTTTTTT
>-|TRBJ2-7|TRBV30|-
CATPWQGPYEQYF
TGTGCCACGCCCTGGCAGGGCCCCTACGAGCAGTACTTC
>many|TRBJ2-4|TRBV12-3/TRBV12-4|TRBD1
CASRAGGGKNIQYF
TGTGCCAGCAGGGCAGGGGGCGGCAAAAACATTCAGTACTTC
>-|TRBJ2-3|TRBV14|TRBD2
CASSQGLAGGVGQYF
TGTGCCAGCAGCCAAGGACTAGCGGGAGGGGTTGGGCAGTATTTT
>many|TRBJ1-1|TRBV5-6|-
CASSLVLVGNTEAFF
TGTGCCAGCAGCTTGGTGTTGGTGGGGAACACTGAAGCTTTCTTT
>many|TRBJ2-2|TRBV28|TRBD1
CASSPQGVSTGELFF
TGTGCCAGCAGCCCACAGGGGGTTTCGACCGGGGAGCTGTTTTTT
>many|TRBJ1-1|TRBV4-2|-
CASSQDVRDTEAFF
TGTGCCAGCAGCCAAGATGTAAGGGACACTGAAGCTTTCTTT
>few|TRBJ1-5|TRBV18|-
CASSGEKSTQHF
TGTGCCAGCTCAGGAGAGAAAAGTACCCAGCATTTT
>many|TRBJ1-1|TRBV5-1|TRBD1
CASSLGGQGGFAEAFF
TGCGCCAGCAGCTTGGGCGGACAGGGGGGATTCGCTGAAGCTTTCTTT
>-|TRBJ2-1|TRBV20-1|TRBD2
CSARAIGTSANNEQFF
TGCAGTGCTAGAGCGATCGGGACTAGCGCGAACAATGAGCAGTTCTTC
>many|TRBJ2-7|TRBV28|TRBD2
CASSLKGGPKYEQYF
TGTGCCAGCAGTTTAAAGGGAGGGCCTAAGTACGAGCAGTACTTC